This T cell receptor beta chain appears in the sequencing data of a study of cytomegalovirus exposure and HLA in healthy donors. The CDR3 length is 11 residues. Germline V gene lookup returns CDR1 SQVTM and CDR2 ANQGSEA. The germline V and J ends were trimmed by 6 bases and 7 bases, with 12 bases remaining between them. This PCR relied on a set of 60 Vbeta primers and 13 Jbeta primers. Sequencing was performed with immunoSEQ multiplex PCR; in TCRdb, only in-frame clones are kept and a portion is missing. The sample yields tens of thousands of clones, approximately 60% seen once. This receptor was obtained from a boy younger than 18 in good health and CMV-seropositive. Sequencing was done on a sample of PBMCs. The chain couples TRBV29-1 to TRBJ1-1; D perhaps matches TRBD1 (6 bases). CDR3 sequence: CSVLDSIEAFF. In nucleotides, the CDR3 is TGCAGCGTCCTGGACAGCATTGAAGCTTTCTTT.